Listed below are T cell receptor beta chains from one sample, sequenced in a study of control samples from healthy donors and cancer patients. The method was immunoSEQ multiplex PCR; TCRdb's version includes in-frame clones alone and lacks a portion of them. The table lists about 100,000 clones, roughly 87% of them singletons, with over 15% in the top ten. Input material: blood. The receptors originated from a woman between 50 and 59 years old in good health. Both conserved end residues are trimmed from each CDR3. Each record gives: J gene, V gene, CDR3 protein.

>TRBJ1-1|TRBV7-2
ASSLGQGRTEAF
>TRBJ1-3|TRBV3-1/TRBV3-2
ASSQDRTNTIY
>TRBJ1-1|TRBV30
AWTRQGSGAEAF
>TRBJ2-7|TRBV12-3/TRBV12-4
ASRRTEFYEQY
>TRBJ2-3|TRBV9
ASSGKTGPDTQY
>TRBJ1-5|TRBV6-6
ASSTQGKGNQPQH
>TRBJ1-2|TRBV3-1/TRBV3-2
ASSQGAGTVSPVSGYT
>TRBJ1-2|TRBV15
ATSRESGGYGYT
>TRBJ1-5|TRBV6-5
ASSYRQLDQPQH
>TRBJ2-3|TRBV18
ASGLDSTDTQY
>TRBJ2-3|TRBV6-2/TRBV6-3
ASSLTRLLAGFTDTQY
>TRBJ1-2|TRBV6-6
ASSTGENYGYT
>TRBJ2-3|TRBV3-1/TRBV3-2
ASARGQGYTDTQY
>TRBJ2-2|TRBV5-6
ASSLDRGITGELF
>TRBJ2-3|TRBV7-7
ASSLGTGGDTQY
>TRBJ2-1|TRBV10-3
AISGTPSNEQF
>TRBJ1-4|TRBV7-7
ASSMSTATNEKLF
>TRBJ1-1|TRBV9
ASSVVGGGGTEAF
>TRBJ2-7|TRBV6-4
ASSRDTTYEQY
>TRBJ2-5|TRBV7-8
ASSRGGAGEETQY
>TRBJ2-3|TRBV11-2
ASSWGTSGNIDTQY
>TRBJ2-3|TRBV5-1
ASRKSAQTWDTQY